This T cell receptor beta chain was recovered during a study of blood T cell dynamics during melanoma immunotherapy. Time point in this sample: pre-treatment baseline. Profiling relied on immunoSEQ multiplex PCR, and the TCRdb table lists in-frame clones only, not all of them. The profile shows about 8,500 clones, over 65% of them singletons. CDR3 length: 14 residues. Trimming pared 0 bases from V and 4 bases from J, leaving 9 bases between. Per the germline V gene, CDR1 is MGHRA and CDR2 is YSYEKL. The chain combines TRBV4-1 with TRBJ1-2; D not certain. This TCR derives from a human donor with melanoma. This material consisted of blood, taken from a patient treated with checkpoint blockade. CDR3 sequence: CASSQDGLFYGYTF. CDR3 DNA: TGCGCCAGCAGCCAAGACGGGCTGTTCTATGGCTACACCTTC.